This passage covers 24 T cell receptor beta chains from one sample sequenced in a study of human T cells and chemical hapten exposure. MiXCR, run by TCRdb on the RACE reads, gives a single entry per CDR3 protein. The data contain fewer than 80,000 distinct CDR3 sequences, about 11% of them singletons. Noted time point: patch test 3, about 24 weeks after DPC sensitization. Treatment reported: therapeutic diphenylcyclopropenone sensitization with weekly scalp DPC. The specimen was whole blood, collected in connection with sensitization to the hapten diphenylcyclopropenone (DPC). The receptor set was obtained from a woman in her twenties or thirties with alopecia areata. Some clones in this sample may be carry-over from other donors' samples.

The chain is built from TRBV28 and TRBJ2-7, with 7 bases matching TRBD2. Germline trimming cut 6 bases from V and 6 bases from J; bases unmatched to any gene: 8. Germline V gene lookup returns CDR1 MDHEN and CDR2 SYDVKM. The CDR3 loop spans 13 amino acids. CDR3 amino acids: CASSPGGSVEQYF. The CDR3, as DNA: TGTGCCAGCAGCCCCGGGGGGTCAGTCGAGCAGTACTTC. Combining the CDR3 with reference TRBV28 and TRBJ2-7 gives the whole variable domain DVKVTQSSRYLVKRTGEKVFLECVQDMDHENMFWYRQDPGLGLRLIYFSYDVKMKEKGDIPEGYSVSREKKERFSLILESASTNQTSMYLCASSPGGSVEQYFGPGTRLTVT.

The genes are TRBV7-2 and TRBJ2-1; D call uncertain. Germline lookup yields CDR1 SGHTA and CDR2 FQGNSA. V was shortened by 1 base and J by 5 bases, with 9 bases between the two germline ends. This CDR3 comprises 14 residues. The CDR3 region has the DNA TGTGCCAGCAGCTTAGGGCTCCTACACAATGAGCAGTTCTTC. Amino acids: CASSLGLLHNEQFF.

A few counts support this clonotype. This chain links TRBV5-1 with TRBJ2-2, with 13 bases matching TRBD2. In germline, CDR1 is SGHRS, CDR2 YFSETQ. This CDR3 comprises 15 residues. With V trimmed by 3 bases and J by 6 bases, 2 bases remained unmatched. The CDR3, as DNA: TGCGCCAGCAGCTACGGACTAGCGGGAGCCGGGGAGCTGTTTTTT. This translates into CASSYGLAGAGELFF.

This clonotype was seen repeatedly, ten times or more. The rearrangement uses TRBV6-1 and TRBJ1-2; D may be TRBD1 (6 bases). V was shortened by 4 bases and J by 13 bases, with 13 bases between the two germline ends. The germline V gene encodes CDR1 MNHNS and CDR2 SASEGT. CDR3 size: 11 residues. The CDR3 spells CASSVQGTTTF. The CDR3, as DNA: TGTGCCAGCAGTGTTCAGGGGACGACCACCTTC.

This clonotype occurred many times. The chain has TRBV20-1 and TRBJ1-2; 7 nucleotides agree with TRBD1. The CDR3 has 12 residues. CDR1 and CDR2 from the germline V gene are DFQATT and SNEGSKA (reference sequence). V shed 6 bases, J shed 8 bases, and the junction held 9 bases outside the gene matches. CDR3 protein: CSAQGQAKGYTF. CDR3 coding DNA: TGCAGTGCCCAAGGACAGGCTAAGGGCTACACCTTC.

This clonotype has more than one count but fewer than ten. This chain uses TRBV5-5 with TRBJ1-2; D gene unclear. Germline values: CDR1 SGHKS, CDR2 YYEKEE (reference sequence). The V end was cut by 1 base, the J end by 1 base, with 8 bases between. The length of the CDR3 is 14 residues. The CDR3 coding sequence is TGTGCCAGCAGCTTGATGCAGAATAACTATGGCTACACCTTC. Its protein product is CASSLMQNNYGYTF.

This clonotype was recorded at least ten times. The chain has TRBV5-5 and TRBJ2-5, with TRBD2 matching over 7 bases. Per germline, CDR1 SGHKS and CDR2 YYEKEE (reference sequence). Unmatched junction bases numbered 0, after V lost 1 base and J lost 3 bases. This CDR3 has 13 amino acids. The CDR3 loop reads CASSLLAEETQYF. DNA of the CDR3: TGTGCCAGCAGCTTGCTAGCGGAAGAGACCCAGTACTTC.

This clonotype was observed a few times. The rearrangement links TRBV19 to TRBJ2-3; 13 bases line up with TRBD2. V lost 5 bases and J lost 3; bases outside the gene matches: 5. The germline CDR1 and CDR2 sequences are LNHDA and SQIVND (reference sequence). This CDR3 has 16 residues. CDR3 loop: CASSSRTSGSTDTQYF. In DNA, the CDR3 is TGTGCCAGTAGTTCCAGGACTAGCGGGAGTACAGATACGCAGTATTTT.

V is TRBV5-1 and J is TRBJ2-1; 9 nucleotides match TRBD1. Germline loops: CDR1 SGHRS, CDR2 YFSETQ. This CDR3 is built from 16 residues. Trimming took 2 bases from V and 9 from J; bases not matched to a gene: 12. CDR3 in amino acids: CASSFPPGQGTSEQFF. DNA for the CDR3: TGCGCCAGCAGCTTTCCTCCGGGACAGGGTACTAGTGAGCAGTTCTTC.

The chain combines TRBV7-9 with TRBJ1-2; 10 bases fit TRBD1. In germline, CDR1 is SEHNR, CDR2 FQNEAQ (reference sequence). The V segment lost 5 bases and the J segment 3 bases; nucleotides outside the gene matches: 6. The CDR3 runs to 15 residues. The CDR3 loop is CASSPDRGHHYGYTF. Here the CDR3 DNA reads TGTGCCAGCAGCCCAGACAGGGGGCATCACTATGGCTACACCTTC.

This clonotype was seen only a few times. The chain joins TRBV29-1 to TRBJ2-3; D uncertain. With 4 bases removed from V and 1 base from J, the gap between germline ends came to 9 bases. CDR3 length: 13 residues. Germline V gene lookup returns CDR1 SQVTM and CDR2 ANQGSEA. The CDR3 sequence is CSVVRLGTDTQYF. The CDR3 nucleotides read TGCAGCGTTGTCAGGCTAGGCACAGATACGCAGTATTTT.

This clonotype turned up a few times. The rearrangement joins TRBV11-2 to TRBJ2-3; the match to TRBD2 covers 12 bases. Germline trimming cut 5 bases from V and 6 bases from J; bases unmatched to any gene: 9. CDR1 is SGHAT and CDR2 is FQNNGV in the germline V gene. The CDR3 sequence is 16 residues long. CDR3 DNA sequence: TGTGCCAGCAGCCGCCTGACTAGCGGGAGTGCTGATACGCAGTATTTT. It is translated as CASSRLTSGSADTQYF.

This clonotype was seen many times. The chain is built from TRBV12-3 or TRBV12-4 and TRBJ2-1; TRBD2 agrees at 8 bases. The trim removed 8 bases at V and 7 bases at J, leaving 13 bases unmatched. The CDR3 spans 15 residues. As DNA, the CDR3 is TGTGCCAGCGGCGAGCGGGGGACCATAGAAAATGAGCAGTTCTTC. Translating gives CASGERGTIENEQFF.

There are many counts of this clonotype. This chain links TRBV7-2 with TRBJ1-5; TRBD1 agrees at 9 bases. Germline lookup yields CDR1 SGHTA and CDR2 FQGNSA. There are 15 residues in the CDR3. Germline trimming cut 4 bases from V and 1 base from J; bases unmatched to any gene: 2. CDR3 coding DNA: TGTGCCAGCAGCTACGGACAGGGGAGCAATCAGCCCCAGCATTTT. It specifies CASSYGQGSNQPQHF. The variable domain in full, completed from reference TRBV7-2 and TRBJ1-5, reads GAGVSQSPSNKVTEKGKDVELRCDPISGHTALYWYRQSLGQGLEFLIYFQGNSAPDKSGLPSDRFSAERTGGSVSTLTIQRTQQEDSAVYLCASSYGQGSNQPQHFGDGTRLSIL.

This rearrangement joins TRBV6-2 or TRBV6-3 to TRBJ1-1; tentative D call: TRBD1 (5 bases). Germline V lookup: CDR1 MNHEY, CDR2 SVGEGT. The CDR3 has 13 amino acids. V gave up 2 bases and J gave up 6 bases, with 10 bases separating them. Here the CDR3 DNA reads TGTGCCAGCAGTTACGAGACAGCCCCTGAAGCTTTCTTT. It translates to CASSYETAPEAFF.

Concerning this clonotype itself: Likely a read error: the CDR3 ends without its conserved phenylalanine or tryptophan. DNA for the CDR3: TGTGCCAGCAGCTCATCCGGGACAGGACACAATGAGCAGTTCTCC. This translates into CASSSSGTGHNEQFS. The chain has TRBV7-2 and TRBJ2-1; 8 nucleotides agree with TRBD1. Per the germline V gene, CDR1 is SGHTA and CDR2 is FQGNSA. There are 15 residues in the CDR3. With 4 bases clipped from V and 5 bases from J, the junction kept 7 bases outside the gene matches.

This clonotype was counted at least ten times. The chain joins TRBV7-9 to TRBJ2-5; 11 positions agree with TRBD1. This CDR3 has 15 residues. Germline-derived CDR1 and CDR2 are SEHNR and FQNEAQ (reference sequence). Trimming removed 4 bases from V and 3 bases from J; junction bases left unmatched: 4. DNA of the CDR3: TGTGCCAGCAGCTCCGCGGGACAGGGGGAAGAGACCCAGTACTTC. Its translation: CASSSAGQGEETQYF.

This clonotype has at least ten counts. The CDR3 loop is CASSPGQGNEQFF. The CDR3 bases are TGTGCCAGCTCACCGGGCCAGGGGAATGAGCAGTTCTTC. The rearrangement joins TRBV18 to TRBJ2-1, with a weak D call TRBD1 (6 bases). The CDR3 has 13 residues. Trimming shortened V by 3 bases and J by 7 bases, and 10 bases separated the two germline ends. Germline lookup yields CDR1 KGHSH and CDR2 LQKENI.

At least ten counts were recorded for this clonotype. CDR3 sequence: CASSPQSDRSYEQYF. The CDR3 nucleotides read TGTGCCAGCTCACCACAGTCGGACAGGTCCTACGAGCAGTACTTC. The gene calls are TRBV18 and TRBJ2-7; 7 bases are a match to TRBD1. The V segment lost 1 base and the J segment 1 base; nucleotides outside the gene matches: 4. This CDR3 has 15 residues. The germline V gene has CDR1 KGHSH and CDR2 LQKENI.

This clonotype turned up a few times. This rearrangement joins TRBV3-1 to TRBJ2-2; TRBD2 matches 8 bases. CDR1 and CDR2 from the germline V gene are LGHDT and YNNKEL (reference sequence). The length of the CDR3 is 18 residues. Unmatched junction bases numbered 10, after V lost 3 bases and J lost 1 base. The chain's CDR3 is CASSHGLAGWRNTGELFF. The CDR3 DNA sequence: TGTGCCAGCAGCCACGGACTAGCCGGTTGGAGGAACACCGGGGAGCTGTTTTTT.

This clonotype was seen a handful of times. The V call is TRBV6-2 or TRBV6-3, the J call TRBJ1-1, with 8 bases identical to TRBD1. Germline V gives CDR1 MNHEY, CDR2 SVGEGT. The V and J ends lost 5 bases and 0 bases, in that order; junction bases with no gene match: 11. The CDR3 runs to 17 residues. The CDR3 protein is CASSHDRGPPMNTEAFF. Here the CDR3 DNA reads TGTGCCAGCAGTCACGACAGGGGCCCCCCCATGAACACTGAAGCTTTCTTT.

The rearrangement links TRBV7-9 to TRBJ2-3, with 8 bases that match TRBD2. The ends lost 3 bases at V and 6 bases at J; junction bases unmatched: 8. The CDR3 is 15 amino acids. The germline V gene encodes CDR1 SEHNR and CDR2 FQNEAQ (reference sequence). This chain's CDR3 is CASSFSGGGPDTQYF. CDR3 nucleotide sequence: TGTGCCAGCAGCTTCTCCGGGGGGGGCCCGGATACGCAGTATTTT. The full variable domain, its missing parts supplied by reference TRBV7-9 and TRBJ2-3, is DTGVSQNPRHKITKRGQNVTFRCDPISEHNRLYWYRQTLGQGPEFLTYFQNEAQLEKSRLLSDRFSAERPKGSFSTLEIQRTEQGDSAMYLCASSFSGGGPDTQYFGPGTRLTVL.

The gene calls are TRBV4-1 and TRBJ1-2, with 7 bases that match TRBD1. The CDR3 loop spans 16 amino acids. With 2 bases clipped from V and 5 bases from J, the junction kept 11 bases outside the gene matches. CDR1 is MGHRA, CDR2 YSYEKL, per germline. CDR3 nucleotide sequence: TGCGCCAGCAGCCAACCTACAAGAGGGGGCCGGTATGGCTACACCTTC. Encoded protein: CASSQPTRGGRYGYTF.

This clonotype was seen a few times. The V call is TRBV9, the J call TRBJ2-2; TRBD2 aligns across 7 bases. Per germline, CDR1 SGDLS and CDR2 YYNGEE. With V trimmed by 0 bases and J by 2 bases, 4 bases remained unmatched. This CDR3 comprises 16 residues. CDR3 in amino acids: CASSVAPSGNTGELFF. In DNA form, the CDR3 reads TGTGCCAGCAGCGTAGCGCCTAGCGGAAACACCGGGGAGCTGTTTTTT. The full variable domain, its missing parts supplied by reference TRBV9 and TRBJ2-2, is DSGVTQTPKHLITATGQRVTLRCSPRSGDLSVYWYQQSLDQGLQFLIQYYNGEERAKGNILERFSAQQFPDLHSELNLSSLELGDSALYFCASSVAPSGNTGELFFGEGSRLTVL.